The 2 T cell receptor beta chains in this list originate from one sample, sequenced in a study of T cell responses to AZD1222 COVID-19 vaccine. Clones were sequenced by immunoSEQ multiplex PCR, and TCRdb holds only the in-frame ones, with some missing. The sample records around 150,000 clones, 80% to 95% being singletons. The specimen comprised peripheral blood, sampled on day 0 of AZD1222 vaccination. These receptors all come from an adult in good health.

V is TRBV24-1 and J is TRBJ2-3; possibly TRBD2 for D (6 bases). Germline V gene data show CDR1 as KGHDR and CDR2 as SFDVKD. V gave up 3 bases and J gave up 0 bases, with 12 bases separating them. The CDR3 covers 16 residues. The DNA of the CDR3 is TGTGCCACCAGTGATCCACTAGCTACAAGCACAGATACGCAGTATTTT. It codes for CATSDPLATSTDTQYF.

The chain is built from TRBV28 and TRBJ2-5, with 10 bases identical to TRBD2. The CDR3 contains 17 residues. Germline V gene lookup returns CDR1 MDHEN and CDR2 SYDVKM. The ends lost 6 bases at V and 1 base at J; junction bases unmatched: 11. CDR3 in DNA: TGTGCCAGCAGCGTTAGCGGGAGGCGTCAAACCCAAGAGACCCAGTACTTC. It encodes CASSVSGRRQTQETQYF.